Reported below is one T cell receptor beta chain. This specimen comes from a study of cytomegalovirus exposure and HLA in healthy donors. Primers for the PCR totalled 60 Vbeta and 13 Jbeta. The data were produced by immunoSEQ multiplex PCR, yet TCRdb's version contains in-frame clones alone and is incomplete. The repertoire includes around 53,000 clones, approximately 84% of them detected once, and about 3% sits in the top ten. The CDR3 runs 16 residues. V dropped 3 bases and J dropped 3 bases, with 17 bases sitting between them. Germline V gene data show CDR1 as WSHSY and CDR2 as SAAADI. The rearrangement links TRBV10-2 to TRBJ2-5, with no clear D. The sample consisted of PBMCs. This TCR came from a man aged 45 to 65 in good health and CMV-seronegative. CDR3 region: CASSDQLRRREETQYF. CDR3 DNA: TGCGCCAGCAGTGACCAGCTGAGACGCCGGGAAGAGACCCAGTACTTC.